The 10 T cell receptor beta chains in this list originate from one sample, sequenced in a study of cytomegalovirus exposure and HLA in healthy donors. Assay used: immunoSEQ multiplex PCR; TCRdb lists only in-frame clones, some missing. The table records some 75,000 clones, 90% to 97% of them present only once. The sequenced sample consisted of PBMCs. The receptors here all came from a woman under 30 in good health and CMV-seronegative.

The chain links TRBV7-2 to TRBJ2-7; TRBD1 aligns across 7 bases. Per germline, CDR1 SGHTA and CDR2 FQGNSA. The CDR3 loop spans 16 amino acids. Losses at the gene ends were 0 bases for V and 0 bases for J; bases not matched to a gene: 5. The CDR3 spells CASSLAPGGSSYEQYF. CDR3 nucleotides: TGTGCCAGCAGCTTAGCGCCAGGGGGAAGCTCCTACGAGCAGTACTTC.

The chain uses TRBV27 and TRBJ2-1; the match to TRBD2 covers 9 bases. V lost 0 bases to trimming and J lost 8 bases; unmatched junction nucleotides: 5. The V gene's germline CDR1 is MNHEY and CDR2 SMNVEV (reference sequence). The CDR3 has 15 residues. CDR3 DNA sequence: TGTGCCAGCAGTTTATCTAGCGGGAGTCAGTATGAGCAGTTCTTC. This translates into CASSLSSGSQYEQFF.

The CDR3 region has the DNA TGTGCCAGCTCCCGGGACAGGGGTCGGAACGAGCAGTACTTC. Residues: CASSRDRGRNEQYF. The V and J genes are TRBV28 and TRBJ2-7; TRBD1 matches 10 bases. The CDR3 loop spans 14 amino acids. The V gene's germline CDR1 is MDHEN and CDR2 SYDVKM. V dropped 8 bases and J dropped 5; count of bases not matched to a gene: 9.

This clone was seen only once. V gene TRBV9 combines with J gene TRBJ2-3; D is uncertain. The CDR3 has 14 amino acids. V gave up 0 bases and J gave up 1 base, with 6 bases separating them. Per the germline V gene, CDR1 is SGDLS and CDR2 is YYNGEE. DNA of the CDR3: TGTGCCAGCAGCGTAGGTGCGGGCACAGATACGCAGTATTTT. The encoded protein is CASSVGAGTDTQYF.

The sample holds one count of this clone. The chain carries TRBV6-1 and TRBJ2-7, with TRBD1 matching over 8 bases. The trim removed 6 bases at V and 0 bases at J, leaving 4 bases unmatched. CDR3 length equals 14 residues. Germline-derived CDR1 and CDR2 are MNHNS and SASEGT. The CDR3 DNA reads TGTGCCAGCAGCCGGACAGGGATCTCCTACGAGCAGTACTTC. Protein product: CASSRTGISYEQYF.

This chain joins TRBV28 and TRBJ2-7; TRBD2 aligns across 14 bases. Germline V gene lookup returns CDR1 MDHEN and CDR2 SYDVKM. CDR3 length equals 18 residues. V was pared by 6 bases and J by 2 bases, with 12 bases of the junction left unmatched. CDR3 nucleotides: TGTGCCAGCAGCCCCGGGACTAGCGGGAGCGGGGGGACCTACGAGCAGTACTTC. Its translation: CASSPGTSGSGGTYEQYF.

The chain has TRBV19 and TRBJ2-2, with a weak D call TRBD2 (5 bases). V lost 2 bases and J lost 13, with 23 bases in between. Germline V gives CDR1 LNHDA, CDR2 SQIVND (reference sequence). The CDR3 consists of 16 residues. Here the CDR3 reads CASSICWWPCRRTLFF. CDR3 nucleotides: TGTGCCAGTAGTATATGCTGGTGGCCCTGTAGGAGGACGCTGTTTTTT.

The V gene is TRBV13, the J gene TRBJ1-6; perhaps TRBD1 as D (5 bases). Germline lookup yields CDR1 PRHDT and CDR2 FYEKMQ (reference sequence). Trimming pared 1 base from V and 8 bases from J, leaving 12 bases between. The CDR3 covers 15 residues. CDR3 DNA: TGTGCCAGCAGCTTAGTGGAGGGGACCGATTCACCCCTCCACTTT. This translates into CASSLVEGTDSPLHF.

The rearrangement uses TRBV7-6 and TRBJ1-1, with 7 bases aligning to TRBD1. In germline, CDR1 is SGHVS, CDR2 FNYEAQ. V lost 2 bases to trimming and J lost 8 bases; unmatched junction nucleotides: 11. There are 15 residues in the CDR3. The CDR3 loop reads CASSLRERDRPEAFF. CDR3 DNA sequence: TGTGCCAGCAGCTTAAGGGAAAGGGACAGACCAGAAGCTTTCTTT.

This chain uses TRBV18 with TRBJ2-7; D perhaps matches TRBD1 (5 bases). This CDR3 is 17 amino acids long. CDR1 and CDR2 from the germline V gene are KGHSH and LQKENI. The V end lost 2 bases, the J end lost 7 bases, and 24 bases lay between the germline ends. The CDR3 is CASSPVGDQGLMREQYF. CDR3 DNA sequence: TGTGCCAGCTCACCAGTGGGCGACCAGGGTCTAATGAGGGAGCAGTACTTC. Complete variable domain (other parts from reference TRBV18 and TRBJ2-7): NAGVMQNPRHLVRRRGQEARLRCSPMKGHSHVYWYRQLPEEGLKFMVYLQKENIIDESGMPKERFSAEFPKEGPSILRIQQVVRGDSAAYFCASSPVGDQGLMREQYFGPGTRLTVT.